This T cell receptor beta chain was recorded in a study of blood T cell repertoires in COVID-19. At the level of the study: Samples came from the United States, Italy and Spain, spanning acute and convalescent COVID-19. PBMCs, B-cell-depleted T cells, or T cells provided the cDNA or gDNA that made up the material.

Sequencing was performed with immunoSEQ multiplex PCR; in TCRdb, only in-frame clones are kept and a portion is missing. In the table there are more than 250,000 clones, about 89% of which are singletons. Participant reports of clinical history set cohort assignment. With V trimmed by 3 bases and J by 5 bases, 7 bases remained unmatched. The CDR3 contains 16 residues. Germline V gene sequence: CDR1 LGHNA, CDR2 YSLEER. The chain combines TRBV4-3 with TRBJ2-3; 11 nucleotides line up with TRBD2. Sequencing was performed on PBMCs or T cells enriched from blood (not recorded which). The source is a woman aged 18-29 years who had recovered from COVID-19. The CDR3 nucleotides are TGCGCCAGCAGCCAGGGTAGCGGGGGGGCCGGAGATACGCAGTATTTT. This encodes CASSQGSGGAGDTQYF.